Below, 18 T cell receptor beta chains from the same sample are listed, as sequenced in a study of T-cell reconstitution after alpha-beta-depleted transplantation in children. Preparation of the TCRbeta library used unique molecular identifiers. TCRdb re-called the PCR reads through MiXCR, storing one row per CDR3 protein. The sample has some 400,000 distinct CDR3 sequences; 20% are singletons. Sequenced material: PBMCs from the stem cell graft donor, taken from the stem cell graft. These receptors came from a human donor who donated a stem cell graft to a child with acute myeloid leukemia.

DNA for the CDR3: TGTGCCAGCAGCTTGCCAGGGCCCACTGAAGCTTTCTTT. Protein product: CASSLPGPTEAFF. The V gene is TRBV7-8, the J gene TRBJ1-1; maybe TRBD1 (5 bases). CDR3 length: 13 residues. V was clipped by 3 bases and J by 4 bases, with 9 bases between them. Germline loops: CDR1 SGHVS, CDR2 FQNEAQ.

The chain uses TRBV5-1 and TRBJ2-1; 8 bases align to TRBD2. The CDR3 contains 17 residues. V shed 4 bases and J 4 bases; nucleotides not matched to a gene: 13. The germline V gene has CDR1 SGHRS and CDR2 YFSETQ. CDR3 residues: CASSNGREAFSYNEQFF. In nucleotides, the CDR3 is TGCGCCAGCAGCAATGGGCGGGAGGCTTTTTCTTACAATGAGCAGTTCTTC.

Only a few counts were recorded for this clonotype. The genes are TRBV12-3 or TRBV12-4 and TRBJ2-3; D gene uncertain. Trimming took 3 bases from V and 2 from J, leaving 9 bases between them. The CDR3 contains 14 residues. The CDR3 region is CASSFLINTDTQYF. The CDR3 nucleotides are TGTGCCAGCAGTTTCCTAATAAACACAGATACGCAGTATTTT.

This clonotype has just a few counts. DNA for the CDR3: TGTGCCAGCAGCTCACCGGGACAGGGTAACACTGAAGCTTTCTTT. It specifies CASSSPGQGNTEAFF. The V gene is TRBV5-5, the J gene TRBJ1-1; 9 nucleotides align to TRBD1. The CDR3 extends over 15 amino acids. The V gene's germline CDR1 is SGHKS and CDR2 YYEKEE (reference sequence). Trimming cost V 3 bases and J 2 bases; bases outside gene matches: 5.

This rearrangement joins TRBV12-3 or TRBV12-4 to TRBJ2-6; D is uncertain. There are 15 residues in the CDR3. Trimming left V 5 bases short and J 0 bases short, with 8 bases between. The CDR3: CASSLRVSGANVLTF. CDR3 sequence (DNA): TGTGCCAGCAGTCTCCGAGTCTCTGGGGCCAACGTCCTGACTTTC.

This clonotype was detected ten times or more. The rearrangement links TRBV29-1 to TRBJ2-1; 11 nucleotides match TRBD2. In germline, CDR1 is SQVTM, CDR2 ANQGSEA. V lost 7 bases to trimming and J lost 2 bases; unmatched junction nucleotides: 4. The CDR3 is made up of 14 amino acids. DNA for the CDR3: TGCAGCGCTACGGGACTAGCGGCCTACAATGAGCAGTTCTTC. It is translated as CSATGLAAYNEQFF.

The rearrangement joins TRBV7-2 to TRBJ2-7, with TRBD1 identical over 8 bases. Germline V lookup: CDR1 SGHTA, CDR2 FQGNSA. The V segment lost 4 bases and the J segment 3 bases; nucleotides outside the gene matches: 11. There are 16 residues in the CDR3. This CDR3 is CASSSPELGQGYEQYF. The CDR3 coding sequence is TGTGCCAGCAGCTCCCCAGAGCTAGGACAGGGCTACGAGCAGTACTTC.

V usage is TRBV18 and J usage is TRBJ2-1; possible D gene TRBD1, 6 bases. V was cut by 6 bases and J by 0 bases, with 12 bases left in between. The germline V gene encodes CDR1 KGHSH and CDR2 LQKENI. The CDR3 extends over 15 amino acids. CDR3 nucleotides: TGTGCCAGCTCCGGGACAAAAAGCTCCTACAATGAGCAGTTCTTC. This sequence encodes CASSGTKSSYNEQFF.

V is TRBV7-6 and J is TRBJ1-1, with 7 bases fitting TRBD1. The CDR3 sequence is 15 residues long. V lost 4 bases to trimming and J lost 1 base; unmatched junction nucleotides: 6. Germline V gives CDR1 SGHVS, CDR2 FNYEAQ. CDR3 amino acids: CASSSGTDWNTEAFF. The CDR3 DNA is TGTGCCAGCAGCTCCGGGACAGACTGGAACACTGAAGCTTTCTTT.

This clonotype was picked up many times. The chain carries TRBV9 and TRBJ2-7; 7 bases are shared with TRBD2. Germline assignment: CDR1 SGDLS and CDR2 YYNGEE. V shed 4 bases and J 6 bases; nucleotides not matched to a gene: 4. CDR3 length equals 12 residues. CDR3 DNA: TGTGCCAGCAGCCTAGGGGAGGGCGAGCAGTACTTC. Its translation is CASSLGEGEQYF. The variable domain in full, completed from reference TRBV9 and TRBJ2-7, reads DSGVTQTPKHLITATGQRVTLRCSPRSGDLSVYWYQQSLDQGLQFLIQYYNGEERAKGNILERFSAQQFPDLHSELNLSSLELGDSALYFCASSLGEGEQYFGPGTRLTVT.

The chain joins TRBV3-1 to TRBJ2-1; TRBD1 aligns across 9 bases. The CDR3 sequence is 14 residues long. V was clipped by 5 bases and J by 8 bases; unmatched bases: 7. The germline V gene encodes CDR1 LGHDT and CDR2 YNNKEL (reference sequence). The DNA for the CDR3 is TGTGCCAGCAGCAAGGGACAGGGCAGTGATGAGCAGTTCTTC. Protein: CASSKGQGSDEQFF.

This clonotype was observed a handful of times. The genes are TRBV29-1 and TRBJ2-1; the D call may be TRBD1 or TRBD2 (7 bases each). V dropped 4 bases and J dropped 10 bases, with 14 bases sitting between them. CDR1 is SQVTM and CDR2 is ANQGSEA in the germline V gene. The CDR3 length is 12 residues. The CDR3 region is CSVGEGAREQFF. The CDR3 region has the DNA TGCAGCGTTGGGGAGGGGGCGCGGGAGCAGTTCTTC.

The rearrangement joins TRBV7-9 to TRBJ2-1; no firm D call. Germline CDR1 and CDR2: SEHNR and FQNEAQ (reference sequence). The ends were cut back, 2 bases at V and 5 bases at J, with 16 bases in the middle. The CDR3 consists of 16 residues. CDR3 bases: TGTGCCAGCAGCTTAAAAGATCTAGATTCCCACAATGAGCAGTTCTTC. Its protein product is CASSLKDLDSHNEQFF.

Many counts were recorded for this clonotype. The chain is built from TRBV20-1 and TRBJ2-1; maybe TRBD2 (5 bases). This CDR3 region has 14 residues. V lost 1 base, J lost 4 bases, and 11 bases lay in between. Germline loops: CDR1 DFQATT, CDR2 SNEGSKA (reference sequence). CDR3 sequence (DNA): TGCAGTGCTAGAGCAGCGGCGACTTACAATGAGCAGTTCTTC. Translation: CSARAAATYNEQFF.

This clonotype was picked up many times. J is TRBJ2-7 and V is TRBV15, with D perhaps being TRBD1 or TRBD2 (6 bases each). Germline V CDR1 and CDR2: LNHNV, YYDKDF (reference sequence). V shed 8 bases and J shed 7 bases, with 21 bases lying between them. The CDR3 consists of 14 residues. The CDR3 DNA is TGTGCCACCTCGGTTGGGTGGGGGGCTCGGGAGCAGTACTTC. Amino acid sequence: CATSVGWGAREQYF.

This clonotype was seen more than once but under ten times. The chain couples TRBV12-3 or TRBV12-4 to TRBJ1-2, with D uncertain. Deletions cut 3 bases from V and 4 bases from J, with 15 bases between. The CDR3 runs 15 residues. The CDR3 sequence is CASSFRKGPSYGYTF. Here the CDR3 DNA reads TGTGCCAGCAGTTTTCGCAAGGGTCCTAGCTATGGCTACACCTTC.

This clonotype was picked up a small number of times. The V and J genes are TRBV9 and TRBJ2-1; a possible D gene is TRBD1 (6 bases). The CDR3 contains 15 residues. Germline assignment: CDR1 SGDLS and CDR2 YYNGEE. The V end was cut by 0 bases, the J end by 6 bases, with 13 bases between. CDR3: CASSVGGEDSNEQFF. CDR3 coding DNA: TGTGCCAGCAGCGTAGGCGGAGAGGACAGCAATGAGCAGTTCTTC.

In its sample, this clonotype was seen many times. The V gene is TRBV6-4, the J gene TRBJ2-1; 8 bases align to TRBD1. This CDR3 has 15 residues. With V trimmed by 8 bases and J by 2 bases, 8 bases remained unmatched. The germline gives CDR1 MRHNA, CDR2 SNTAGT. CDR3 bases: TGTGCCAGCTCACCAGGACAGGGACCCTACAATGAGCAGTTCTTC. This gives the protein CASSPGQGPYNEQFF.